The sequence of this TCR beta chain was determined in a study of T cell repertoires in cytomegalovirus infection (dated by TCRdb to the late 2010s). Regarding the research as a whole: The peptide stimulations were aimed at well-studied HLA-B-restricted epitopes as well as recently identified HLA-C-restricted CMV epitopes, whose presentation resists viral immunomodulation. Donor HLA type was relevant to the analysis, because carriage of CMV infection together with the matching HLA type was indicated by public TCR beta signatures. Broad study findings and their caveats: The ex vivo response was dominated by HLA-C-restricted CMV-specific TCR beta clonotypes, which also provided the single most frequent clonotype in two of eight donors. In both this cohort and an independent roughly 350-donor cohort, the cumulative frequency of public TCR beta family members distinguished carriers of CMV infection plus the relevant HLA type.

This clonotype has more than one count but fewer than ten. The target of this receptor is not known. Base-call qualities are not available, and no considerably larger clone is one nucleotide away. Instrument used: Illumina HiSeq 1500. Through fastp at Q25 and MiXCR, TCRdb rebuilt clones from the public reads, retaining in-frame beta chains. A single entry per CDR3 protein holds the most common genes and DNA from its merged rows. Across this sample there are roughly 200,000 distinct CDR3 sequences, with approximately 38% seen only once. 55% to 60% of the sample goes to the ten largest clones. Looking up the germline V gene yields CDR1 MDHEN and CDR2 SYDVKM. V is pared back by 5 bases and J by 9 bases, with 29 bases lying between the germline termini. The CDR3 spans 18 residues, from the cysteine through the phenylalanine. The retained sequence is limited to the CDR3, 54 bases, with the frame set at the first base.

Per the publication, the treatment or condition label means: in vitro stimulation with specific CMV peptide epitopes to enrich CMV-specific T cells. This receptor was taken from a human donor in good health (CMV status not recorded). Some clones in this sample may be carry-over from other donors' samples. The chain couples TRBV28 to TRBJ2-1; TRBD2 is a weak D gene call, 6 bases matching. The starting material was CD8+ T cells from cultured PBMCs, obtained from culture after CMV antigen stimulation. The CDR3 here reads CASSTERPPGALRGEQFF. The sequence in DNA is TGTGCCAGCAGTACCGAACGCCCTCCGGGAGCATTAAGGGGTGAGCAGTTCTTC.